A selection of T cell receptor beta chains follows, all from one sample in a study of cytomegalovirus exposure and HLA in healthy donors. TCRdb's table, derived via immunoSEQ multiplex PCR, lists solely in-frame clones and lacks some. The sample data list approximately 190,000 clones. The sequenced material came from PBMCs. All receptors derive from a man between 25 and 39 years old in good health and CMV-seronegative. Each CDR3 is given with its conserved first and last residue. Each record gives: D gene, CDR3 length, V gene, J gene, CDR3 DNA, CDR3 protein. A D gene is named only where the DNA matches it firmly.

>TRBD2|15|TRBV5-6|TRBJ2-7
TGTGCCAGCAGCTTTAGCGGGGGGGCCCTCTACGAGCAGTACTTC
CASSFSGGALYEQYF
>TRBD1|17|TRBV4-3|TRBJ2-7
TGCGCCAGCAGCCAACTAGAGACAGGGGAGAGGCCCTACGAGCAGTACTTC
CASSQLETGERPYEQYF
>-|14|TRBV7-8|TRBJ2-5
TGTGCCAGCAGCCAAGGTCAGGGAGGCGAGACCCAGTACTTC
CASSQGQGGETQYF
>-|15|TRBV7-3|TRBJ2-7
TGTGCCAGCAGCTCCTCTCCGGGACTGGGCTACGAGCAGTACTTC
CASSSSPGLGYEQYF
>TRBD2|15|TRBV11-2|TRBJ2-7
TGTGCCAGCAGCTTAGACAGGACTAGCTTGTACGAGCAGTACTTC
CASSLDRTSLYEQYF
>TRBD2|15|TRBV9|TRBJ2-5
TGTGCCAGCAGCGTGAGCGGGGGGTCGCAAGAGACCCAGTACTTC
CASSVSGGSQETQYF
>TRBD1|13|TRBV5-5|TRBJ2-7
TGTGCCAGCAGATCAACAGGGGCCTACGAGCAGTACTTC
CASRSTGAYEQYF
>-|13|TRBV28|TRBJ1-2
TGTGCCAGCACCATTTTGGGGGGTAACGGCTACACCTTC
CASTILGGNGYTF
>TRBD2|16|TRBV7-6|TRBJ2-4
TGTGCCAGCAGCTCTGGACTAGCACAAGCCAAAAACATTCAGTACTTC
CASSSGLAQAKNIQYF
>TRBD2|13|TRBV10-3|TRBJ2-3
TGTGCCATTTCCGGGGGGGTCACAGATACGCAGTATTTT
CAISGGVTDTQYF